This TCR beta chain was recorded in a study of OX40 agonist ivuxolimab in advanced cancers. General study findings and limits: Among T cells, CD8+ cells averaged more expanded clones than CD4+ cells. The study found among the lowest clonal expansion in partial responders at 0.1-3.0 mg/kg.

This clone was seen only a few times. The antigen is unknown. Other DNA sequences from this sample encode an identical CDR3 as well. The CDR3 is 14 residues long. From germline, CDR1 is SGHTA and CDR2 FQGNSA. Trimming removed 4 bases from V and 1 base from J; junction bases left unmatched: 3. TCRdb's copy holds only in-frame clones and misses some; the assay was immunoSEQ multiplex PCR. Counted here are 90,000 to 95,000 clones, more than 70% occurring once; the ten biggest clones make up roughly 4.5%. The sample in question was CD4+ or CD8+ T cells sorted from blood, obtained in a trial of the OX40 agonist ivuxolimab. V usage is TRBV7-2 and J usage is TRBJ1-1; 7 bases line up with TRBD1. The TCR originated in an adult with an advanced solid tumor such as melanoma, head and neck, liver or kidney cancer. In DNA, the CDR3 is TGTGCCAGCAGCTCCCAGGGGGGGAACACTGAAGCTTTCTTT. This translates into CASSSQGGNTEAFF. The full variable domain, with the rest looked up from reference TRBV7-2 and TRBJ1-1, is GAGVSQSPSNKVTEKGKDVELRCDPISGHTALYWYRQSLGQGLEFLIYFQGNSAPDKSGLPSDRFSAERTGGSVSTLTIQRTQQEDSAVYLCASSSQGGNTEAFFGQGTRLTVV.